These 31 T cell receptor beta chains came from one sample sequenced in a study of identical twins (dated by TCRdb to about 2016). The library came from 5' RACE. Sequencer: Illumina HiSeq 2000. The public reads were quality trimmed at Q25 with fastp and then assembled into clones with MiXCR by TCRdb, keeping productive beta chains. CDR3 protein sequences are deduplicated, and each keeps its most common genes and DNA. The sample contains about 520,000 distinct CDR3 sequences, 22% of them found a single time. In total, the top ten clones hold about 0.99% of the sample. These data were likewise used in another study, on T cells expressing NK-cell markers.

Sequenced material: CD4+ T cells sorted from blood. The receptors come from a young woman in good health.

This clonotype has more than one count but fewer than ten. CDR3 region: CASMRESSYNEQFF. The CDR3 DNA reads TGTGCCAGCATGCGGGAGAGCTCCTACAATGAGCAGTTCTTC. The chain recombines TRBV12-3 or TRBV12-4 with TRBJ2-1, with 7 bases that match TRBD2. J was trimmed by 0 bases and V by 7 bases; bases with no gene match: 3. CDR3 size: 14 residues.

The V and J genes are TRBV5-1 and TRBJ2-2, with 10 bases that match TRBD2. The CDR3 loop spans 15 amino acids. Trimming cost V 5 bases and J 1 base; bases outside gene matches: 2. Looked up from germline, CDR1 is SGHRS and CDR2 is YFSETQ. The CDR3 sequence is CASSWTSGNTGELFF. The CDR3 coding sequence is TGCGCCAGCAGTTGGACTAGCGGGAACACCGGGGAGCTGTTTTTT.

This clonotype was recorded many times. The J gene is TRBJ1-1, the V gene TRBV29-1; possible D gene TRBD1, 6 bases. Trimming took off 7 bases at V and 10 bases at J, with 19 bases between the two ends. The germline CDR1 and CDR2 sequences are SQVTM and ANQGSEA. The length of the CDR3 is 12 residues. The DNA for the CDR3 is TGCAGCGCCCTTCACCTGGGGGGGGCAGCTTTCTTT. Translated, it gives CSALHLGGAAFF.

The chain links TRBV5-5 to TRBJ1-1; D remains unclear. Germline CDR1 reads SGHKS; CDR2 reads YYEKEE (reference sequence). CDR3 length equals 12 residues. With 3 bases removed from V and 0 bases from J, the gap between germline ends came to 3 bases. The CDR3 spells CASSSVNTEAFF. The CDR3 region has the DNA TGTGCCAGCAGCTCTGTGAACACTGAAGCTTTCTTT.

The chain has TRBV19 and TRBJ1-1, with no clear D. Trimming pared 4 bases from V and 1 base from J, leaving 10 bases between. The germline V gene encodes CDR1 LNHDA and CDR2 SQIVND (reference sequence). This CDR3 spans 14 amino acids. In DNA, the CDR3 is TGTGCCAGTAGTAGCCAACTCACGAACACTGAAGCTTTCTTT. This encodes CASSSQLTNTEAFF. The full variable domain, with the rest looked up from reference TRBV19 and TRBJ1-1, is DGGITQSPKYLFRKEGQNVTLSCEQNLNHDAMYWYRQDPGQGLRLIYYSQIVNDFQKGDIAEGYSVSREKKESFPLTVTSAQKNPTAFYLCASSSQLTNTEAFFGQGTRLTVV.

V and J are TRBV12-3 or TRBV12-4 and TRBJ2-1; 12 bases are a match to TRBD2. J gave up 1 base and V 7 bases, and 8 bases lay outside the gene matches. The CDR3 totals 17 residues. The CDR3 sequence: CASILTSGSRSYNEQFF. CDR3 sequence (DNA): TGTGCCAGCATCCTGACTAGCGGGAGTAGGTCCTACAATGAGCAGTTCTTC.

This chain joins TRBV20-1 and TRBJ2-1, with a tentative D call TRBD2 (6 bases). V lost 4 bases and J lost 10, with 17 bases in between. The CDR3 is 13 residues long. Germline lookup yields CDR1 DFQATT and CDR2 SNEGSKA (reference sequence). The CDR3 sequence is CSATGWGVGEQFF. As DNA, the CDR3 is TGCAGTGCTACAGGCTGGGGGGTTGGGGAGCAGTTCTTC.

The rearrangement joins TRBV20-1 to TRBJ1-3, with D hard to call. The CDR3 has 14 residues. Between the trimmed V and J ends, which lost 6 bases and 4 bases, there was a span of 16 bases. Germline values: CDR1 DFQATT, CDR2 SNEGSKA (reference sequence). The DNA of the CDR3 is TGCAGTGCCGCCTGGGGAAGTTCGGGAAACACCATATATTTT. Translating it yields CSAAWGSSGNTIYF.

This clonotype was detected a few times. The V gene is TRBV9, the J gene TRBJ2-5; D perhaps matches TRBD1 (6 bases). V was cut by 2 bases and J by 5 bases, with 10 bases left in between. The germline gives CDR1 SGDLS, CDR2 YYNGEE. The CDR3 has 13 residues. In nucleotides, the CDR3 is TGTGCCAGCAGCGTGGACACAGGGGAGACCCAGTACTTC. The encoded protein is CASSVDTGETQYF.

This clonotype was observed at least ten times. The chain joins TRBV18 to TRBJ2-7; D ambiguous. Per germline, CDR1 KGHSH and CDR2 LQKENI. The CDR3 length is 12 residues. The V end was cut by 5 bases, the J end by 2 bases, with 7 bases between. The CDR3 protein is CASSGVPYEQYF. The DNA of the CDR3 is TGTGCCAGCTCAGGAGTTCCCTACGAGCAGTACTTC.

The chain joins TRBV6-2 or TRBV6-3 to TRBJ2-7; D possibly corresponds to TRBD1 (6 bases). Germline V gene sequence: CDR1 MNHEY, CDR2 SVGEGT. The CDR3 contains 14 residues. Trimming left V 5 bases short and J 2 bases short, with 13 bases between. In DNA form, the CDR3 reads TGTGCCAGCAGTAAGGGGAAGGGGGCCTACGAGCAGTACTTC. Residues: CASSKGKGAYEQYF.

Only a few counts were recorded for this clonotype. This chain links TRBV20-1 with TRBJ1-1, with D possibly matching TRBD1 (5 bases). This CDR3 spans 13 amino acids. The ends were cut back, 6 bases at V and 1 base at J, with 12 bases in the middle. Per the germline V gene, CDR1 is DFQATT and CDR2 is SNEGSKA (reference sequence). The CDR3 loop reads CSAPGETNTEAFF. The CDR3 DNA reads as TGCAGTGCCCCGGGGGAGACGAACACTGAAGCTTTCTTT.

CDR3 nucleotide sequence: TGTGCCAGCAGCTTACTCGCTCCCCCGGCCAATGAGCAGTTCTTC. Its translation: CASSLLAPPANEQFF. The genes are TRBV11-2 and TRBJ2-1; D is undetermined. In germline, CDR1 is SGHAT, CDR2 FQNNGV. The V end was cut by 2 bases, the J end by 6 bases, with 14 bases between. The CDR3 contains 15 residues.

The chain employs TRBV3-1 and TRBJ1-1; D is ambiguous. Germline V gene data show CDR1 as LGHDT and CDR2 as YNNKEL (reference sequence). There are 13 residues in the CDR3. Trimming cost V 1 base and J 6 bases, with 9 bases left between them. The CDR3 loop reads CASSQGGSSEAFF. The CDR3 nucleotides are TGTGCCAGCAGCCAAGGCGGTTCGTCTGAAGCTTTCTTT.

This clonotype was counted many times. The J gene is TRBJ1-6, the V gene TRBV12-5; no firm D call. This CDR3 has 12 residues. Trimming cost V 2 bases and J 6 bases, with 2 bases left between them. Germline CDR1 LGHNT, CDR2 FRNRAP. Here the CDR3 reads CASGLTNSPLHF. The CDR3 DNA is TGTGCTAGTGGTTTGACTAATTCACCCCTCCACTTT.

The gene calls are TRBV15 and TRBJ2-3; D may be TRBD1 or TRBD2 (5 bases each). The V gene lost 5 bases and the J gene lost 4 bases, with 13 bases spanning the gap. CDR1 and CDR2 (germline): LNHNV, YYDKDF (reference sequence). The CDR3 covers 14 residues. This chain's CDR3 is CATSRRDPADTQYF. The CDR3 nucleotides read TGTGCCACCAGCCGACGGGACCCAGCAGATACGCAGTATTTT.

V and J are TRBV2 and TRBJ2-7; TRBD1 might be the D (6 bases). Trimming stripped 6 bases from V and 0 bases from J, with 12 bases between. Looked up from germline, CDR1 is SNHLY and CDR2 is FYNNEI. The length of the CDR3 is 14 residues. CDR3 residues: CASRNREVSYEQYF. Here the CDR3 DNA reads TGTGCCAGCAGGAACAGGGAAGTCTCCTACGAGCAGTACTTC.

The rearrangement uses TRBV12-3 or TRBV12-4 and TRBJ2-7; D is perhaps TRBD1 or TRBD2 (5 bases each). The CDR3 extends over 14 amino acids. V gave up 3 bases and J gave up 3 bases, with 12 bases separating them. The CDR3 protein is CASSFGGPVYEQYF. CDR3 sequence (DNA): TGTGCCAGCAGTTTTGGGGGTCCAGTCTACGAGCAGTACTTC.

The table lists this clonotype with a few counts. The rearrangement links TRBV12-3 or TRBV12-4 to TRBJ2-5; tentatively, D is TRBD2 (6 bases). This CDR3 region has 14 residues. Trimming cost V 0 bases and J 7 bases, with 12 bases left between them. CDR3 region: CASSLASTEGTQYF. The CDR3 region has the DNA TGTGCCAGCAGTTTAGCGTCCACGGAGGGGACCCAGTACTTC.

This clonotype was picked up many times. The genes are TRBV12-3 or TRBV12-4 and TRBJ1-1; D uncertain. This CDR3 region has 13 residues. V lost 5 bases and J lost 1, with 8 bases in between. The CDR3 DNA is TGTGCCAGCAGTCCGCAGCAGAACACTGAAGCTTTCTTT. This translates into CASSPQQNTEAFF.

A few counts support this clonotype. CDR3 coding DNA: TGTGCCAGCAGTGAACTCGGGAGGGCCACCGGGGAGCTGTTTTTT. Translated, it gives CASSELGRATGELFF. The chain employs TRBV25-1 and TRBJ2-2; TRBD2 matches at 8 bases. Trimming at V came to 2 bases and at J to 4 bases, leaving 3 bases not matched to a gene. The CDR3 is 15 amino acids. Germline assignment: CDR1 MGHDK and CDR2 SYGVNS.

DNA for the CDR3: TGCAGTGCGCCCAGGACGGACTCAAGCTCCTACAATGAGCAGTTCTTC. Protein: CSAPRTDSSSYNEQFF. The genes are TRBV20-1 and TRBJ2-1; maybe TRBD2 (5 bases). There are 16 residues in the CDR3. Germline V lookup: CDR1 DFQATT, CDR2 SNEGSKA (reference sequence). V gave up 6 bases and J gave up 0 bases, with 18 bases separating them.

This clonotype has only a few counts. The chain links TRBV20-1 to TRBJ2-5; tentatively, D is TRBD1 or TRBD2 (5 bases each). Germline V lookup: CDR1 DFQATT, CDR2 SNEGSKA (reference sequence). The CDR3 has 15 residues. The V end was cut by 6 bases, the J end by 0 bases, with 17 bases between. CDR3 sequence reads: CSATGRPLHQETQYF. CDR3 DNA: TGCAGTGCCACGGGGCGACCTCTCCACCAAGAGACCCAGTACTTC.

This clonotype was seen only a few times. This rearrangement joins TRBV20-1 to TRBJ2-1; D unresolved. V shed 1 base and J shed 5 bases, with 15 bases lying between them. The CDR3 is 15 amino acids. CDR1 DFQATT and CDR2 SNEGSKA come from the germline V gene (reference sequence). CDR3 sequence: CSARAERSFHNEQFF. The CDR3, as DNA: TGCAGTGCTAGAGCAGAGAGATCTTTCCACAATGAGCAGTTCTTC.

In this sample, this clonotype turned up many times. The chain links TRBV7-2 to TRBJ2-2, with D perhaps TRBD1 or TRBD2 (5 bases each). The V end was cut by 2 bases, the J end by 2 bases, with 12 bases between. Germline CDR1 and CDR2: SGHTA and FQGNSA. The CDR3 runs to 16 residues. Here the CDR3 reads CASSLKRGSNTGELFF. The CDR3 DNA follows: TGTGCCAGCAGCTTAAAGAGGGGCAGTAACACCGGGGAGCTGTTTTTT.

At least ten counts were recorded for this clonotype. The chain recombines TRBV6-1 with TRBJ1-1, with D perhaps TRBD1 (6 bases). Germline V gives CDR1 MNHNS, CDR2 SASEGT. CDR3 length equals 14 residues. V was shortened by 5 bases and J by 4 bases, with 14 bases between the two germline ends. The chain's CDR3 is CASSPQQGITEAFF. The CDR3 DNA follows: TGTGCCAGCAGTCCCCAACAGGGTATCACTGAAGCTTTCTTT.

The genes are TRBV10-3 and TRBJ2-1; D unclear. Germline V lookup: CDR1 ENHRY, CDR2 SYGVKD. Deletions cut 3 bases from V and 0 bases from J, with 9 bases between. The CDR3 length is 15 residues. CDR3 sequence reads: CAISERKTSYNEQFF. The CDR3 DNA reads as TGTGCCATCAGTGAAAGGAAAACCTCCTACAATGAGCAGTTCTTC.

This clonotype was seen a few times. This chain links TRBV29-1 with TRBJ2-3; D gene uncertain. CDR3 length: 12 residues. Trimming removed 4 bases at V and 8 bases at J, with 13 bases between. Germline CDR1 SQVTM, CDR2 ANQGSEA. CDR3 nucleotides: TGCAGCGTTGCTGACCCGGAAGGTACGCAGTATTTT. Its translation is CSVADPEGTQYF.

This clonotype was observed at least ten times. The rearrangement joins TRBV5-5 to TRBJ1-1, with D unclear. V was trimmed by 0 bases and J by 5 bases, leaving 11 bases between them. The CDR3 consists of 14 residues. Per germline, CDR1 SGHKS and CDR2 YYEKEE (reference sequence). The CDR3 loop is CASSLAGGGTEAFF. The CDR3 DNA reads TGTGCCAGCAGCTTGGCCGGAGGTGGGACTGAAGCTTTCTTT.

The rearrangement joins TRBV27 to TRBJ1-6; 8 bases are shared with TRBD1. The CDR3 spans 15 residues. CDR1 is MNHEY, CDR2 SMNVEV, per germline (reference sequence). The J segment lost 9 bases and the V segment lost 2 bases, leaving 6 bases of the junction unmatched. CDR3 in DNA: TGTGCCAGCAGTTTACTTTCAGGGGGCGGTTCACCCCTCCACTTT. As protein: CASSLLSGGGSPLHF.

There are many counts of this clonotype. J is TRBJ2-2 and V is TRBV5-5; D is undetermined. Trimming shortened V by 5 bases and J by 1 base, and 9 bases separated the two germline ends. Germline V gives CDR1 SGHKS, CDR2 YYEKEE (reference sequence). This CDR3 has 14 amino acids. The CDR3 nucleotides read TGTGCCAGCAGGATGGACCAGAACACCGGGGAGCTGTTTTTT. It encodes CASRMDQNTGELFF.